This T cell receptor (beta chain) was obtained from a study of blood T cell repertoires in COVID-19. Study-level information: Samples of COVID-19 (acute and convalescent) were obtained from the United States, Italy and Spain.

Looked up from germline, CDR1 is SGHKS and CDR2 is YYEKEE (reference sequence). This CDR3 is built from 18 residues. V gave up 5 bases and J gave up 9 bases; unmatched junction bases: 14. Assay: immunoSEQ multiplex PCR; the TCRdb copy retains only in-frame clones and omits some. The table lists around 430,000 clones, more than 75% of them singletons. This clone has just one count. The chain combines TRBV5-5 with TRBJ2-1; 16 positions match TRBD2. Input material: PBMCs or T cells enriched from blood (not recorded which). This TCR was recovered from a woman aged 50 to 60 who had recovered from COVID-19. CDR3 nucleotides: TGTGCCAGCAGTTCTGGACCGGGACTAGCGGGGGGGCCTTTTGAGCAGTTCTTC. It codes for CASSSGPGLAGGPFEQFF.